This is a list of T cell receptor beta chains from one sample in a study of T cells after yellow fever vaccination. Each CDR3 protein gets one entry after TCRdb re-called the 5' RACE reads with MiXCR. Of 400,000 or so distinct CDR3 sequences listed, 11% are singletons. The sample here was PBMCs, taken on the day of the first yellow fever vaccination. The receptors shown here come from a man aged 18-30 years who received the YFV17D yellow fever vaccine. Both conserved end residues are part of each CDR3. D genes are given only for firm matches. A clone size is listed for some rows: how often the clone was seen (once, few, many), or a class if it is expanded.

CDR3 length: 17
D gene: TRBD2
J gene: TRBJ2-3
V gene: TRBV9
clone size: few
CDR3 DNA: TGTGCCAGCAGCTCCTCCCCTAGCGGGGGGGCGAGAGATACGCAGTATTTT
CDR3 protein: CASSSSPSGGARDTQYF

CDR3 length: 14
D gene: -
J gene: TRBJ1-3
V gene: TRBV7-2
clone size: -
CDR3 DNA: TGTGCCAGCAGCTTAGGGAGCTCTGGAAACACCATAAATTTT
CDR3 protein: CASSLGSSGNTINF

CDR3 length: 11
D gene: -
J gene: TRBJ1-1
V gene: TRBV6-5
clone size: few
CDR3 DNA: TGTGCCAGCAGTTCCGGGCCTGAAGCTTTCTTT
CDR3 protein: CASSSGPEAFF

CDR3 length: 12
D gene: -
J gene: TRBJ2-1
V gene: TRBV10-3
clone size: -
CDR3 DNA: TGTGCCATCAAGGACAGCTACAATGAGCAGTTCTTC
CDR3 protein: CAIKDSYNEQFF

CDR3 length: 13
D gene: -
J gene: TRBJ1-2
V gene: TRBV19
clone size: few
CDR3 DNA: TGTGCCAGTAGTATAGCGGTCGGTGCTGGCTACACCTTC
CDR3 protein: CASSIAVGAGYTF

CDR3 length: 14
D gene: -
J gene: TRBJ2-5
V gene: TRBV4-3
clone size: -
CDR3 DNA: TGCGCCAGCAGCCAAGAAAGTAGTCAGGAGACCCAGTACTTC
CDR3 protein: CASSQESSQETQYF

CDR3 length: 16
D gene: -
J gene: TRBJ2-6
V gene: TRBV5-1
clone size: few
CDR3 DNA: TGCGCCAGCAGCCCAGAGGCTGGTTCTGGGGCCAACGTCCTGACTTTC
CDR3 protein: CASSPEAGSGANVLTF

CDR3 length: 14
D gene: -
J gene: TRBJ1-1
V gene: TRBV12-3/TRBV12-4
clone size: many
CDR3 DNA: TGTGCCAGCTATTCTCCGGGCAGTTACACTGAAGCTTTCTTT
CDR3 protein: CASYSPGSYTEAFF

CDR3 length: 14
D gene: -
J gene: TRBJ2-7
V gene: TRBV21-1
clone size: few
CDR3 DNA: TGTGCCAGCAGCAAAGGGGACGTAGCCTACGAGCAGTACTTC
CDR3 protein: CASSKGDVAYEQYF

CDR3 length: 17
D gene: -
J gene: TRBJ2-5
V gene: TRBV4-2
clone size: -
CDR3 DNA: TGTGCCAGCAGCCAAGCCTCAGGAATAGGGCTACAAGAGACCCAGTACTTC
CDR3 protein: CASSQASGIGLQETQYF

CDR3 length: 16
D gene: -
J gene: TRBJ2-5
V gene: TRBV5-1
clone size: few
CDR3 DNA: TGCGCCAGCAGCTTCGGACCTAATGACCCTCAAGAGACCCAGTACTTC
CDR3 protein: CASSFGPNDPQETQYF

CDR3 length: 15
D gene: TRBD2
J gene: TRBJ2-1
V gene: TRBV30
clone size: -
CDR3 DNA: TGTGCCTGGAGTGTACGTGGCGGGGGGGGGTATAGGCAGTTCTTC
CDR3 protein: CAWSVRGGGGYRQFF

CDR3 length: 16
D gene: -
J gene: TRBJ1-5
V gene: TRBV10-3
clone size: -
CDR3 DNA: TGTGCCATCAGTGAGTCGACATCGGGGGGGAATCAGCCCCAGCATTTT
CDR3 protein: CAISESTSGGNQPQHF